Following are 4 T cell receptor beta chains from one sample sequenced in a study of graft-versus-host responses after intestinal transplantation. No antigens are known for them. Assay: immunoSEQ multiplex PCR; the TCRdb copy retains only in-frame clones and omits some. The table lists 90,000 to 100,000 clones, roughly 91% of them singletons. The sample here was unstimulated CD8+ T cells sorted from spleen or lymph node cells, taken before intestinal transplant. The receptor source for this set is a human donor who received an intestinal transplant.

This clone was recorded once. V and J are TRBV7-8 and TRBJ1-2; the match to TRBD1 covers 7 bases. Germline-derived CDR1 and CDR2 are SGHVS and FQNEAQ. This CDR3 has 17 amino acids. V was pared by 6 bases and J by 0 bases, with 13 bases of the junction left unmatched. This CDR3 is CASSRRRPGQPNYGYTF. The CDR3 DNA follows: TGTGCCAGCAGTCGACGCCGACCGGGACAGCCTAACTATGGCTACACCTTC.

This clone was seen a single time. In DNA, the CDR3 is TGTGCCATCAGTGCGTCACCGACAGTCTCGAACACCGGGGAGCTGTTTTTT. Amino acids: CAISASPTVSNTGELFF. The chain employs TRBV10-3 and TRBJ2-2, with a possible D match to TRBD1 (5 bases). This CDR3 region has 17 residues. Germline values: CDR1 ENHRY, CDR2 SYGVKD. Trimming took 4 bases from V and 0 from J, leaving 15 bases between them.

This clone was seen a handful of times. The J gene is TRBJ1-5, the V gene TRBV4-3, with no clear D. V was cut by 0 bases and J by 1 base, with 7 bases left in between. Germline V lookup: CDR1 LGHNA, CDR2 YSLEER. This CDR3 spans 15 amino acids. The CDR3 protein is CASSQDVRSNQPQHF. The CDR3 DNA reads TGCGCCAGCAGCCAAGACGTCCGGAGCAATCAGCCCCAGCATTTT.

This clone has a single count. CDR3 nucleotides: TGTGCCAGCAGCTTAGATCTCGGGGGTTGGCAGCCCCAGCATTTT. Amino acid sequence: CASSLDLGGWQPQHF. V is TRBV11-2 and J is TRBJ1-5; TRBD1 might be the D (5 bases). This CDR3 has 15 amino acids. The V gene's germline CDR1 is SGHAT and CDR2 FQNNGV. V was cut by 0 bases and J by 7 bases, with 13 bases left in between.